The 8 T cell receptor beta chains given below trace back to one sample, sequenced in a study of blood T cell repertoires in COVID-19. Some clones are missing from TCRdb's copy, which holds only in-frame ones; the method was immunoSEQ multiplex PCR. Of 130,000 to 150,000 clones in the sample, 80% to 90% are singletons; the top ten hold approximately 9%. The source material was peripheral blood. These receptors were taken from a woman aged 45-60 years with active or convalescent COVID-19.

This sequence joins TRBV6-2 or TRBV6-3 and TRBJ1-1; 9 bases line up with TRBD1. The CDR3 extends over 16 amino acids. Germline V gene lookup returns CDR1 MNHEY and CDR2 SVGEGT. The junction had 11 bases not matched to a gene; V was cut back by 4 bases and J by 5 bases. The CDR3 loop reads CASSSLGHRGRTEAFF. The CDR3, as DNA: TGTGCCAGCAGTTCCCTAGGACACAGGGGGCGAACTGAAGCTTTCTTT.

The chain joins TRBV7-3 to TRBJ1-1; D gene unclear. V dropped 0 bases and J dropped 3 bases, with 5 bases sitting between them. CDR1 is SGHTA, CDR2 FQGTGA, per germline. The CDR3 covers 13 residues. This chain's CDR3 is CASSLTSYTEAFF. The CDR3 DNA reads as TGTGCCAGCAGCTTAACATCCTACACTGAAGCTTTCTTT.

The chain recombines TRBV4-3 with TRBJ1-6; no clear D gene. The germline V gene encodes CDR1 LGHNA and CDR2 YSLEER. V shed 0 bases and J shed 5 bases, with 8 bases lying between them. The CDR3 has 15 residues. CDR3 nucleotide sequence: TGCGCCAGCAGCCAAGATTACGGGAATAATTCACCCCTCCACTTT. Protein: CASSQDYGNNSPLHF.

The chain employs TRBV19 and TRBJ2-2; perhaps TRBD1 as D (5 bases). The CDR3 spans 15 residues. V shed 3 bases and J shed 3 bases, with 11 bases lying between them. Germline V gene lookup returns CDR1 LNHDA and CDR2 SQIVND (reference sequence). The CDR3 region is CASSIRQTDTGELFF. The CDR3 DNA is TGTGCCAGTAGTATCAGGCAGACAGACACCGGGGAGCTGTTTTTT.

This sequence joins TRBV28 and TRBJ2-3; 10 nucleotides line up with TRBD2. V dropped 6 bases and J dropped 1; count of bases not matched to a gene: 10. The CDR3 is 17 residues long. CDR1 is MDHEN and CDR2 is SYDVKM in the germline V gene. This CDR3 reads CASRSGTSDVGTDTQYF. For the CDR3, the DNA is TGTGCCAGCAGGTCCGGGACTAGCGACGTAGGCACAGATACGCAGTATTTT.

V usage is TRBV10-3 and J usage is TRBJ1-1, with TRBD1 matching 10 bases. With 10 bases clipped from V and 3 bases from J, the junction kept 5 bases outside the gene matches. The length of the CDR3 is 13 residues. Germline V gene data show CDR1 as ENHRY and CDR2 as SYGVKD. CDR3: CATQGQGDTEAFF. The CDR3 bases are TGTGCCACCCAAGGACAGGGGGACACTGAAGCTTTCTTT.

The chain uses TRBV7-2 and TRBJ1-2, with D uncertain. CDR1 is SGHTA and CDR2 is FQGNSA in the germline V gene. V was shortened by 5 bases and J by 4 bases, with 17 bases between the two germline ends. The CDR3 has 15 residues. The chain's CDR3 is CASSPQSTNLYGYTF. CDR3 in DNA: TGTGCCAGCAGCCCACAATCCACTAACCTCTATGGCTACACCTTC.

This chain joins TRBV5-1 and TRBJ2-2, with D perhaps TRBD1 (6 bases). Germline V gives CDR1 SGHRS, CDR2 YFSETQ. The CDR3 runs 15 residues. Trimming removed 4 bases from V and 5 bases from J, with 15 bases in between. The CDR3 bases are TGCGCCAGCAGCCTTAGGACAGCAGATACCGGGGAGCTGTTTTTT. Encoded protein: CASSLRTADTGELFF.